A single sample gave rise to the 24 T cell receptor beta chains below, sequenced in a study of blood T cell repertoires in COVID-19 (dated by TCRdb to the early 2020s). To prepare the library, the immunoSEQ multiplex PCR assay was applied. Held by TCRdb, this immuneACCESS table contains in-frame sequences only and omits some clones. Under half of the omission traces to an unresolved V gene where checked; the cause of the rest is unknown. The sample contains approximately 300,000 clones, under 95% of them found a single time. The top ten hold less than 20% of the sample. Sequences were obtained from PBMCs or T cells enriched from blood (not recorded which). Receptor source: a woman younger than 45 who had recovered from COVID-19.

This clone was counted once. The sample contains more than one DNA sequence encoding this CDR3. The rearrangement links TRBV18 to TRBJ1-1; the D is unclear. CDR3 length: 13 amino acids. Trimming removed 2 bases from V and 4 bases from J, with 8 bases in between. Germline V gene data show CDR1 as KGHSH and CDR2 as LQKENI. The CDR3 spells CASSPLAGTEAFF. For the CDR3, the DNA is TGTGCCAGCTCACCATTAGCCGGCACTGAAGCTTTCTTT. Full variable domain (remainder filled in from reference TRBV18 and TRBJ1-1): NAGVMQNPRHLVRRRGQEARLRCSPMKGHSHVYWYRQLPEEGLKFMVYLQKENIIDESGMPKERFSAEFPKEGPSILRIQQVVRGDSAAYFCASSPLAGTEAFFGQGTRLTVV.

The chain is built from TRBV28 and TRBJ1-4; possible D gene TRBD1, 5 bases. The germline V and J ends were trimmed by 5 bases and 5 bases, with 21 bases remaining between them. From germline, CDR1 is MDHEN and CDR2 SYDVKM. CDR3 length: 17 residues. The CDR3 here is CASSRAQGRGVNEKLFF. In DNA, the CDR3 is TGTGCCAGCAGTAGGGCGCAGGGCCGTGGGGTGAATGAAAAACTGTTTTTT. The full variable domain, in which reference TRBV28 and TRBJ1-4 provide the parts outside the CDR3, is DVKVTQSSRYLVKRTGEKVFLECVQDMDHENMFWYRQDPGLGLRLIYFSYDVKMKEKGDIPEGYSVSREKKERFSLILESASTNQTSMYLCASSRAQGRGVNEKLFFGSGTQLSVL.

The J gene is TRBJ1-1, the V gene TRBV2; no clear D gene. CDR1 is SNHLY, CDR2 FYNNEI, per germline. V was trimmed by 0 bases and J by 1 base, leaving 6 bases between them. The CDR3 has 14 residues. CDR3 region: CASSEALRNTEAFF. The CDR3 DNA is TGTGCCAGCAGTGAAGCGCTGAGGAACACTGAAGCTTTCTTT.

V usage is TRBV5-1 and J usage is TRBJ2-7; 7 bases line up with TRBD1. The germline V gene has CDR1 SGHRS and CDR2 YFSETQ. J gave up 3 bases and V 3 bases, and 3 bases lay outside the gene matches. The CDR3 is 13 residues long. The CDR3 DNA follows: TGCGCCAGCAGCTCAGACAGGGACTACGAGCAGTACTTC. As protein: CASSSDRDYEQYF.

This chain links TRBV5-1 with TRBJ2-7; 9 bases are shared with TRBD1. The CDR3 totals 15 residues. The junction had 8 bases not matched to a gene; V was cut back by 6 bases and J by 1 base. CDR1 and CDR2 from the germline V gene are SGHRS and YFSETQ. The CDR3 region is CASTNGGTGSYEQYF. CDR3 nucleotides: TGCGCCAGCACCAACGGGGGGACAGGGTCCTACGAGCAGTACTTC.

Here the CDR3 DNA reads TGTGCCTGCCGAGCCCAAGGGCAGGGGGCAAGCTACACCTTC. It translates to CACRAQGQGASYTF. The chain links TRBV30 to TRBJ1-2; TRBD1 agrees at 8 bases. Trimming took 6 bases from V and 9 from J; bases not matched to a gene: 15. The V gene's germline CDR1 is GTSNPN and CDR2 SVGIG (reference sequence). The CDR3 is made up of 14 amino acids.

The rearrangement uses TRBV28 and TRBJ1-5; D is uncertain. The V gene lost 3 bases and the J gene lost 2 bases, with 14 bases spanning the gap. Germline V CDR1 and CDR2: MDHEN, SYDVKM. This CDR3 is built from 16 residues. CDR3 in amino acids: CASSLGRAGGNQPQHF. In nucleotides, the CDR3 is TGTGCCAGCAGTTTGGGAAGGGCGGGTGGCAATCAGCCCCAGCATTTT.

The chain uses TRBV7-8 and TRBJ1-1; D might be TRBD1 (5 bases). V lost 5 bases and J lost 0, with 13 bases in between. The CDR3 sequence is 15 residues long. CDR1 and CDR2 from the germline V gene are SGHVS and FQNEAQ. The CDR3 region is CASSPPGTLNTEAFF. The CDR3 nucleotides read TGTGCCAGCAGCCCCCCCGGGACTCTGAACACTGAAGCTTTCTTT.

V is TRBV11-2 and J is TRBJ2-1; D is perhaps TRBD1 (6 bases). The V gene's germline CDR1 is SGHAT and CDR2 FQNNGV. Trimming stripped 2 bases from V and 5 bases from J, with 22 bases between. CDR3 length: 18 amino acids. The DNA of the CDR3 is TGTGCCAGCAGCTTATATCTTAGTCCGTCGGGGACACACAATGAGCAGTTCTTC. Its translation is CASSLYLSPSGTHNEQFF.

The rearrangement joins TRBV5-6 to TRBJ2-7; the D is unclear. The V gene's germline CDR1 is SGHDT and CDR2 YYEEEE. The germline V and J ends were trimmed by 1 base and 2 bases, with 7 bases remaining between them. The CDR3 runs 13 residues. The chain's CDR3 is CASSLNNPYEQYF. The CDR3 bases are TGTGCCAGCAGCTTGAACAACCCCTACGAGCAGTACTTC.

This sequence joins TRBV19 and TRBJ1-1; D is possibly TRBD1 (5 bases). The germline gives CDR1 LNHDA, CDR2 SQIVND (reference sequence). The CDR3 spans 15 residues. The ends were cut back, 5 bases at V and 8 bases at J, with 21 bases in the middle. DNA for the CDR3: TGTGCCAGTAGTCCATGGGCGGGGGTACTCAGAGAAGCTTTCTTT. Protein sequence: CASSPWAGVLREAFF. The full variable domain, rest sourced from reference TRBV19 and TRBJ1-1, is DGGITQSPKYLFRKEGQNVTLSCEQNLNHDAMYWYRQDPGQGLRLIYYSQIVNDFQKGDIAEGYSVSREKKESFPLTVTSAQKNPTAFYLCASSPWAGVLREAFFGQGTRLTVV.

The rearrangement uses TRBV14 and TRBJ1-3, with D hard to call. The ends were cut back, 5 bases at V and 0 bases at J, with 14 bases in the middle. The CDR3 is 16 amino acids. In germline, CDR1 is SGHDN, CDR2 FVKESK. The CDR3: CASSARRPSSGNTIYF. DNA for the CDR3: TGTGCCAGCAGCGCCCGACGGCCTAGCTCTGGAAACACCATATATTTT.

The chain couples TRBV7-9 to TRBJ2-2; 8 bases map to TRBD1. Germline lookup yields CDR1 SEHNR and CDR2 FQNEAQ (reference sequence). The length of the CDR3 is 15 residues. V trimming: 5 bases; J trimming: 1 base; junction bases outside the gene matches: 3. The CDR3 protein is CASSRGQGNTGELFF. In nucleotides, the CDR3 is TGTGCCAGCAGCCGAGGACAGGGGAACACCGGGGAGCTGTTTTTT.

In this sample, this clone turned up many times. V usage is TRBV27 and J usage is TRBJ2-7; 7 nucleotides agree with TRBD1. V lost 4 bases to trimming and J lost 5 bases; unmatched junction nucleotides: 11. The CDR3 spans 15 residues. Germline V gives CDR1 MNHEY, CDR2 SMNVEV (reference sequence). CDR3 in amino acids: CASSSPLQGFHEQYF. DNA for the CDR3: TGTGCCAGCAGTTCCCCGTTACAGGGGTTCCACGAGCAGTACTTC.

The chain links TRBV5-6 to TRBJ2-5; D is possibly TRBD2 (5 bases). The CDR3 extends over 12 amino acids. Trimming stripped 7 bases from V and 5 bases from J, with 12 bases between. Per the germline V gene, CDR1 is SGHDT and CDR2 is YYEEEE. CDR3 protein: CASCGGEETQYF. The CDR3 nucleotides are TGTGCCAGCTGCGGTGGGGAGGAGACCCAGTACTTC.

V gene TRBV28 combines with J gene TRBJ1-2, with D perhaps TRBD1 (6 bases). This CDR3 spans 13 amino acids. Trimming took off 6 bases at V and 8 bases at J, with 16 bases between the two ends. Germline V gene data show CDR1 as MDHEN and CDR2 as SYDVKM. The CDR3 region is CASSSGGALGYTF. CDR3 nucleotide sequence: TGTGCCAGCAGCTCGGGGGGGGCGCTGGGCTACACCTTC.

The chain has TRBV11-2 and TRBJ1-2; the D is unclear. Germline assignment: CDR1 SGHAT and CDR2 FQNNGV. Trimming removed 4 bases at V and 4 bases at J, with 13 bases between. The CDR3 loop spans 14 amino acids. The CDR3 spells CASSSTRGSYGYTF. CDR3 in DNA: TGTGCCAGCAGCTCTACACGGGGATCCTATGGCTACACCTTC.

The chain carries TRBV3-1 (or the pseudogene TRBV3-2) and TRBJ2-7, with 8 bases aligning to TRBD2. The CDR3 loop spans 15 amino acids. Looked up from germline, CDR1 is LGHDT and CDR2 is YNNKEL (reference sequence). After removal of 10 bases from V and 1 base from J, the junction contained 12 bases not matched to a gene. The CDR3 here is CATSTSVRGSYEQYF. The CDR3 bases are TGTGCCACCTCGACTAGCGTGAGAGGGTCCTACGAGCAGTACTTC.

V and J are TRBV25-1 and TRBJ1-2, with TRBD1 matching over 8 bases. Germline CDR1 MGHDK, CDR2 SYGVNS. The CDR3 runs 13 residues. V lost 4 bases to trimming and J lost 2 bases; unmatched junction nucleotides: 0. The CDR3 region is CASSGDRNYGYTF. CDR3 nucleotides: TGTGCCAGCAGTGGGGACAGGAACTATGGCTACACCTTC.

The rearrangement links TRBV6-5 to TRBJ1-2; TRBD1 matches 8 bases. Per the germline V gene, CDR1 is MNHEY and CDR2 is SVGAGI. CDR3 length equals 13 residues. V dropped 10 bases and J dropped 8; count of bases not matched to a gene: 12. CDR3 in DNA: TGTGCCACCTCAGGGGGCGTGACGCGAGGCTACACCTTC. This gives the protein CATSGGVTRGYTF.

This clone was seen only once. V usage is TRBV18 and J usage is TRBJ2-5, with 7 bases identical to TRBD1. CDR1 and CDR2 (germline): KGHSH, LQKENI. With 2 bases clipped from V and 2 bases from J, the junction kept 2 bases outside the gene matches. This CDR3 spans 14 amino acids. The CDR3 here is CASSPRGQQETQYF. The CDR3 DNA follows: TGTGCCAGCTCACCAAGGGGGCAACAAGAGACCCAGTACTTC.

This clone was counted a single time. The germline gene is not matched at one end of the junction; a read error may be the cause. The chain uses TRBV7-9 and TRBJ2-1, with TRBD1 as a possible D gene (5 bases). Germline V gene data show CDR1 as SEHNR and CDR2 as FQNEAQ (reference sequence). The CDR3 extends over 12 amino acids. The CDR3 DNA reads as TGTGCCAGCAGCTTAGGGGGCGTTGAGGAGTTCTTC. Its translation: CASSLGGVEEFF.

The gene calls are TRBV18 and TRBJ1-6, with D unresolved. Per the germline V gene, CDR1 is KGHSH and CDR2 is LQKENI. CDR3 length: 14 residues. Between the trimmed V and J ends, which lost 1 base and 8 bases, there was a span of 9 bases. The CDR3 DNA is TGTGCCAGCTCACCACAAACGGGTGATTCACCCCTCCACTTT. It codes for CASSPQTGDSPLHF.

The chain is built from TRBV30 and TRBJ1-3, with 8 bases matching TRBD1. The J segment lost 3 bases and the V segment lost 0 bases, leaving 25 bases of the junction unmatched. The CDR3 is 22 residues long. Germline-derived CDR1 and CDR2 are GTSNPN and SVGIG (reference sequence). The CDR3 DNA is TGTGCCTGGAGTGTACCACTACAACGGATGAAACGGGACAGGTCATTTGGAAACACCATATATTTT. Amino acids: CAWSVPLQRMKRDRSFGNTIYF. The full variable domain, in which reference TRBV30 and TRBJ1-3 provide the parts outside the CDR3, is SQTIHQWPATLVQPVGSPLSLECTVEGTSNPNLYWYRQAAGRGLQLLFYSVGIGQISSEVPQNLSASRPQDRQFILSSKKLLLSDSGFYLCAWSVPLQRMKRDRSFGNTIYFGEGSWLTVV.